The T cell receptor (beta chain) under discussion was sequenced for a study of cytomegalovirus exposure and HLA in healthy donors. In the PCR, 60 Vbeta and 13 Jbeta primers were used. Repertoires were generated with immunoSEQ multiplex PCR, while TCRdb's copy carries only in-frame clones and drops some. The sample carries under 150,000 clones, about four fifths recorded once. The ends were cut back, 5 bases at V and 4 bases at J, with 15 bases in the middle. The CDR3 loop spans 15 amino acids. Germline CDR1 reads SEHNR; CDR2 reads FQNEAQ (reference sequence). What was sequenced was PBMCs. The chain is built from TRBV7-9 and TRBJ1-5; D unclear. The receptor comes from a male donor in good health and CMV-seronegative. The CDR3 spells CASSQYRHENQPQHF. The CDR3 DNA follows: TGTGCCAGCAGCCAGTACAGACACGAGAATCAGCCCCAGCATTTT.